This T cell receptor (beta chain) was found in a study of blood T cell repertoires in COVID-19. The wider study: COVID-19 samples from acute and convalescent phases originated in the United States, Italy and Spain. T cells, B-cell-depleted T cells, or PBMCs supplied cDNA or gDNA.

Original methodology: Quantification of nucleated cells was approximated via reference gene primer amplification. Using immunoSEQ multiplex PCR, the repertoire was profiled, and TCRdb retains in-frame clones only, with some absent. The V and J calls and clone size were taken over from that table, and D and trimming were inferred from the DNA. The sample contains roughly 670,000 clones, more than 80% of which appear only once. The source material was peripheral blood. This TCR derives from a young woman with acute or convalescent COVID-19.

Written as DNA, the CDR3 is TGCGCCAGCAGTGAGGGCAGTGACGAGCAGTACTTC. It codes for CASSEGSDEQYF. V gene TRBV10-2 combines with J gene TRBJ2-7, with D unresolved. Germline V gene sequence: CDR1 WSHSY, CDR2 SAAADI. The CDR3 extends over 12 amino acids. Trimming shortened V by 2 bases and J by 5 bases, and 7 bases separated the two germline ends.